Detailed here is one TCR beta chain. Its antigen is still unknown. The Oncomine TCR Beta short-read assay generated sequence data from the DNA of cultured CD4+ T cells. Each CDR3 protein gets one entry after TCRdb re-called the PCR reads with MiXCR. The table shows roughly 28,000 distinct CDR3 sequences, with around two fifths occurring only once. Regarding time point: late sampling 161 to 241 days after vaccination in a few convalescent patients. Treatment meaning: approximately nine-day PBMC culture with coronavirus spike peptide pools or control peptides (ViraFEST assay). Via ViraFEST, peptide pools expanded antigen-specific T cells before TCR sequencing. Half the medium was replaced with fresh IL-2 medium on days 3 and 7. With V trimmed by 1 base and J by 0 bases, 8 bases remained unmatched. The CDR3 runs to 17 residues. CDR1 MGHRA and CDR2 YSYEKL come from the germline V gene. This sample was included in a study of vaccination and CD4 T cells after COVID-19. Whole-study context: Testing by nasal swab PCR showed convalescent patients to be SARS-CoV-2 positive; nine were mild and one was severe. A CEFX pool, an HIV-1 Nef pool, or no peptide went to control cultures.

This chain uses TRBV4-1 with TRBJ1-1; TRBD1 matches 7 bases. The source material was CD4+ T cells from blood, cultured in vitro, sampled about 7 months after SARS-CoV-2 vaccination. This receptor was identified in a human donor who had recovered from COVID-19. The CDR3 DNA is TGCGCCAGCAGCCAAGGCAGAAGCAGGGGGATGAACACTGAAGCTTTCTTT. Translating gives CASSQGRSRGMNTEAFF.